A selection of T cell receptor beta chains follows, all from one sample in a study of blood T cell repertoires in COVID-19. Data came from immunoSEQ multiplex PCR; TCRdb stores just in-frame clones and leaves some out. The data show 300,000 to 450,000 clones, with around nine tenths seen just once and just over 1% held by the top ten. Material: PBMCs or T cells enriched from blood (not recorded which). Source of these receptors: a woman in her 30s who had been exposed to COVID-19. CDR3s include the opening cysteine and the closing phenylalanine or tryptophan. Each record gives: D gene, J gene, clone size, V gene, CDR3 protein, CDR3 DNA. The D gene is left open where the match is weak. Some rows mark clone size as missing; the rest say once, few, many or name a class of expanded clone.

TRBD1,TRBJ1-1,NA,TRBV18,CASSPSQGVDTEAFF,TGTGCCAGCTCACCATCTCAGGGGGTGGACACTGAAGCTTTCTTT
TRBD1,TRBJ2-4,NA,TRBV9,CASSVTGGLAKNIQYF,TGTGCCAGCAGCGTCACAGGGGGCCTAGCCAAAAACATTCAGTACTTC
NA,TRBJ1-2,NA,TRBV11-2,CASSFGGAANYGYTF,TGTGCCAGCAGCTTCGGAGGGGCGGCTAACTATGGCTACACCTTC
TRBD1,TRBJ1-3,NA,TRBV29-1,CSVAKGQGNTIYF,TGCAGCGTCGCCAAGGGACAGGGAAACACCATATATTTT
NA,TRBJ2-2,NA,TRBV18,CASSPQAGVNTGELFF,TGTGCCAGCTCACCACAAGCAGGGGTAAACACCGGGGAGCTGTTTTTT
TRBD1,TRBJ1-1,NA,TRBV28,CASSLKDRVNTEAFF,TGTGCCAGCAGTTTGAAGGACAGGGTGAACACTGAAGCTTTCTTT
NA,TRBJ1-3,NA,TRBV19,CASSQGQGNTIYF,TGTGCCAGTAGTCAGGGGCAAGGAAACACCATATATTTT
TRBD1,TRBJ2-1,NA,TRBV10-1,CASSSRQGRNNEQFF,TGCGCCAGCAGTAGTCGACAGGGGCGGAACAATGAGCAGTTCTTC
TRBD2,TRBJ2-7,NA,TRBV7-2,CASRKGGTSGRDEQYF,TGTGCCAGCAGGAAGGGAGGGACTAGCGGTCGGGACGAGCAGTACTTC
NA,TRBJ2-2,few,TRBV2,CASSALDGNTGELFF,TGTGCCAGCAGTGCACTAGATGGGAACACCGGGGAGCTGTTTTTT
TRBD1,TRBJ1-2,NA,TRBV9,CASSAGTGHSYYGYTF,TGTGCCAGCAGCGCCGGGACAGGGCATTCTTACTATGGCTACACCTTC
NA,TRBJ2-7,NA,TRBV27,CASSSSGYEQYF,TGTGCCAGCAGTTCGTCAGGGTACGAGCAGTACTTC
NA,TRBJ1-1,NA,TRBV18,CASSATGYTEAFF,TGTGCCAGCTCTGCTACAGGGTACACTGAAGCTTTCTTT
NA,TRBJ2-3,NA,TRBV14,CASSHPTRLRLAADTQYF,TGTGCCAGCAGCCACCCGACACGATTGCGGCTAGCTGCAGATACGCAGTATTTT
TRBD1,TRBJ2-7,NA,TRBV9,CASSEHPGTGGSYEQYF,TGTGCCAGCAGCGAGCACCCGGGGACAGGGGGTTCCTACGAGCAGTACTTC
TRBD1,TRBJ1-5,NA,TRBV11-2,CASSPGQVSNQPQHF,TGTGCCAGCAGCCCAGGACAGGTTAGCAATCAGCCCCAGCATTTT
TRBD1,TRBJ2-2,once,TRBV19,CASSPGQGAGTGELFF,TGTGCCAGTAGCCCCGGACAGGGGGCTGGCACCGGGGAGCTGTTTTTT
TRBD1,TRBJ1-4,NA,TRBV27,CASSLLSPQGAREKLFF,TGTGCCAGCAGTTTATTGTCCCCACAGGGGGCCCGCGAAAAACTGTTTTTT
NA,TRBJ1-1,NA,TRBV28,CASRTPGGRVVNTEAFF,TGTGCCAGCAGAACCCCCGGCGGGCGGGTCGTAAACACTGAAGCTTTCTTT
NA,TRBJ1-1,NA,TRBV2,CASTEDRNTEAFF,TGTGCCAGCACTGAGGACAGGAACACTGAAGCTTTCTTT
TRBD1,TRBJ2-7,NA,TRBV7-8,CASSLWTGYEQYF,TGTGCCAGCAGCTTATGGACAGGCTACGAGCAGTACTTC
NA,TRBJ1-1,NA,TRBV5-6,CASSCWEMDTEAFF,TGTGCCAGCAGCTGCTGGGAGATGGACACTGAAGCTTTCTTT
NA,TRBJ1-1,NA,TRBV5-1,CASTEAFGLMNTEAFF,TGCGCCAGCACCGAAGCTTTTGGACTCATGAACACTGAAGCTTTCTTT
TRBD1,TRBJ1-5,NA,TRBV30,CAWSPGQGNQPQHF,TGTGCCTGGTCACCGGGACAGGGGAACCAGCCCCAGCATTTT
TRBD1,TRBJ1-5,NA,TRBV7-2,CASSFPGTGVQPQHF,TGTGCCAGCAGCTTCCCCGGGACAGGGGTACAGCCCCAGCATTTT
NA,TRBJ2-1,NA,TRBV4-1,CASSLIDSQNEQFF,TGCGCCAGCAGCCTAATAGACAGTCAGAATGAGCAGTTCTTC
NA,TRBJ2-2,NA,TRBV12-3/TRBV12-4,CAFGGTGELFF,TGTGCCTTCGGAGGCACCGGGGAGCTGTTTTTT
NA,TRBJ2-7,NA,TRBV28,CASRFSYEQYF,TGTGCCAGCAGGTTTAGCTACGAGCAGTACTTC
TRBD2,TRBJ2-7,NA,TRBV19,CASSTSGRSYEQYF,TGTGCCAGTAGTACTAGCGGGAGGTCCTACGAGCAGTACTTC
NA,TRBJ1-1,NA,TRBV7-9,CASSLAQTGTEAFF,TGTGCCAGCAGCTTAGCCCAGACGGGCACTGAAGCTTTCTTT
TRBD1,TRBJ1-2,NA,TRBV19,CASSTLDRGPANYVYTF,TGTGCCAGTAGTACCCTAGACAGGGGGCCGGCTAACTATGTCTACACCTTC
TRBD1,TRBJ1-2,NA,TRBV19,CASSIGGTGRNYGYTF,TGTGCCAGTAGTATTGGTGGGACAGGAAGAAACTATGGCTACACCTTC
NA,TRBJ1-1,NA,TRBV6-5,CASSSEGEAFF,TGTGCCAGCAGTAGCGAGGGTGAAGCTTTCTTT
NA,TRBJ1-2,NA,TRBV12-3/TRBV12-4,CASSIRESGYTF,TGTGCCAGCAGTATCAGGGAATCGGGCTACACCTTC
NA,TRBJ2-4,NA,TRBV5-4,CASSLVASGQNIQYF,TGTGCCAGCAGTTTGGTCGCAAGCGGACAAAACATTCAGTACTTC
NA,TRBJ2-7,NA,TRBV7-9,CASSLSGYEQYF,TGTGCCAGCAGCTTATCAGGCTACGAGCAGTACTTC
NA,TRBJ2-2,NA,TRBV29-1,CSVEGGTHANTGELFF,TGCAGCGTTGAAGGGGGGACACACGCGAACACCGGGGAGCTGTTTTTT
TRBD2,TRBJ2-7,NA,TRBV13,CASSGLAGEQYF,TGTGCCAGCAGCGGACTAGCGGGCGAGCAGTACTTC
TRBD2,TRBJ2-2,once,TRBV28,CASSFLGLGAGELFF,TGTGCCAGCAGTTTCTTAGGACTAGGGGCCGGGGAGCTGTTTTTT
NA,TRBJ1-5,NA,TRBV28,CASSSLNQPQHF,TGTGCCAGCAGTTCCTTGAATCAGCCCCAGCATTTT
TRBD1,TRBJ1-1,NA,TRBV2,CASRGQFMNTEAFF,TGTGCCAGCAGGGGACAGTTCATGAACACTGAAGCTTTCTTT
NA,TRBJ2-3,once,TRBV6-5,CASSMTKYLPDTQYF,TGTGCCAGCAGTATGACTAAATACCTACCAGATACGCAGTATTTT
NA,TRBJ1-6,NA,TRBV14,CASSHDDEAPDNSPLHF,TGTGCCAGCAGCCACGACGATGAGGCCCCAGATAATTCACCCCTCCACTTT
NA,TRBJ1-2,NA,TRBV11-1,CASSPRDMYGYTF,TGTGCCAGCAGCCCAAGGGACATGTATGGCTACACCTTC
NA,TRBJ1-3,NA,TRBV11-1,CASSLSEGNTIYF,TGTGCCAGCAGCTTGTCGGAGGGAAACACCATATATTTT
TRBD1,TRBJ1-1,few,TRBV2,CASTPVRGVGTEAFF,TGTGCCAGCACCCCCGTCAGGGGGGTGGGCACTGAAGCTTTCTTT
NA,TRBJ1-1,many,TRBV28,CASSLLVRGTEAFF,TGTGCCAGCAGTTTATTGGTTAGGGGCACTGAAGCTTTCTTT
TRBD1,TRBJ2-4,NA,TRBV2,CATRTGLAKNIQYF,TGTGCCACCAGGACAGGGCTAGCCAAAAACATTCAGTACTTC
NA,TRBJ1-5,NA,TRBV28,CASSLEFQPQHF,TGTGCCAGCAGTTTAGAGTTCCAGCCCCAGCATTTT
TRBD2,TRBJ2-7,NA,TRBV5-4,CASSLGGSEAYEQYF,TGTGCCAGCAGCTTGGGCGGGAGTGAGGCCTACGAGCAGTACTTC
NA,TRBJ1-5,NA,TRBV19,CASSIGWQGRVWSNQPQHF,TGTGCCAGTAGTATAGGCTGGCAGGGGAGGGTCTGGAGCAATCAGCCCCAGCATTTT
NA,TRBJ2-5,NA,TRBV30,CAWSVLGAGETQYF,TGTGCCTGGAGTGTACTGGGGGCTGGGGAGACCCAGTACTTC
TRBD2,TRBJ2-7,NA,TRBV2,CASREREVSYEQYF,TGTGCCAGCAGGGAGCGGGAGGTGAGTTACGAGCAGTACTTC
TRBD2,TRBJ2-1,NA,TRBV18,CASSLAGGLYNEQFF,TGTGCCAGCTCGCTAGCGGGAGGGCTCTACAATGAGCAGTTCTTC